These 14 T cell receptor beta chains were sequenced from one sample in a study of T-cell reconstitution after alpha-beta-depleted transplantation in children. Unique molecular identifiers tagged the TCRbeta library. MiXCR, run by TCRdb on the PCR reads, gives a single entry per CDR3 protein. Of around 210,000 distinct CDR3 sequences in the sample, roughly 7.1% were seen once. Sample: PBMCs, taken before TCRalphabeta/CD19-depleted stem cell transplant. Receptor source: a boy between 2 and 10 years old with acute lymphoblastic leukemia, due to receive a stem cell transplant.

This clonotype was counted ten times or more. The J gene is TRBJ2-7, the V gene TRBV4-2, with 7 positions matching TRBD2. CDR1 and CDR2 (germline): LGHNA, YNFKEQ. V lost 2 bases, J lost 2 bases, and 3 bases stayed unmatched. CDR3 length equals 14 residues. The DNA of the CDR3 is TGTGCCAGCAGCCAAACAGCGGGACCCTACGAGCAGTACTTC. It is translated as CASSQTAGPYEQYF.

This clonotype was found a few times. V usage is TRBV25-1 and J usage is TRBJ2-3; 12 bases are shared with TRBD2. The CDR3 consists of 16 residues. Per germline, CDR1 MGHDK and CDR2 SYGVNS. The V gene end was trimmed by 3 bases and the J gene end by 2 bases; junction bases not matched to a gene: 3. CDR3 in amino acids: CASSETSGSDTDTQYF. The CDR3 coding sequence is TGTGCCAGCAGTGAGACTAGCGGGAGTGACACAGATACGCAGTATTTT.

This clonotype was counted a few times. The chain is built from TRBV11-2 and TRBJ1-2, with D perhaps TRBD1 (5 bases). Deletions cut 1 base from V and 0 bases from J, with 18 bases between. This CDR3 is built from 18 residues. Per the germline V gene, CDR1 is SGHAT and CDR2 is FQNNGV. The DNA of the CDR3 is TGTGCCAGCAGCTTAGTCCCCTCTGGTGGGGGAGCTAACTATGGCTACACCTTC. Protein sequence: CASSLVPSGGGANYGYTF. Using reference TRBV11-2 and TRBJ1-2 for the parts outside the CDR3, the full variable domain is EAGVAQSPRYKIIEKRQSVAFWCNPISGHATLYWYQQILGQGPKLLIQFQNNGVVDDSQLPKDRFSAERLKGVDSTLKIQPAKLEDSAVYLCASSLVPSGGGANYGYTFGSGTRLTVV.

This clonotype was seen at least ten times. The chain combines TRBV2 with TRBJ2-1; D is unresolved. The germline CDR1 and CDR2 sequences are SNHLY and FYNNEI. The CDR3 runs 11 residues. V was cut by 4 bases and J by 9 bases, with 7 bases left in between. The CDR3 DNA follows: TGTGCCAGCAGTGCCGTTGCTGAGCAGTTCTTC. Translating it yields CASSAVAEQFF.

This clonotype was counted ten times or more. CDR3 sequence reads: CASSQEGGTQPQHF. CDR3 nucleotides: TGCGCCAGCAGCCAAGAGGGGGGAACCCAGCCCCAGCATTTT. This chain joins TRBV4-3 and TRBJ1-5; tentatively, D is TRBD1 (5 bases). Germline loops: CDR1 LGHNA, CDR2 YSLEER. The CDR3 has 14 residues. Trimming pared 0 bases from V and 7 bases from J, leaving 10 bases between.

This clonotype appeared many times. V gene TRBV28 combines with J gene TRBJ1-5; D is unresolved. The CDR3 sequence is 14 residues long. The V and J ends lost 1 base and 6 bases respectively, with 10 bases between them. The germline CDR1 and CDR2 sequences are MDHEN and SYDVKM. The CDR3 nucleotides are TGTGCCAGCAGTTTATATGGGGATAGTCAGCCCCAGCATTTT. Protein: CASSLYGDSQPQHF.

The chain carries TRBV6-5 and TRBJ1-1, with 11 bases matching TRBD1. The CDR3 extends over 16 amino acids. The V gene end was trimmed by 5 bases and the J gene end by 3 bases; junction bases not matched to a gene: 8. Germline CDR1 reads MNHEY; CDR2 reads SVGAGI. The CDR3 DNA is TGTGCCAGCAGTCCCCTGGGGACAGGGGGTTACACTGAAGCTTTCTTT. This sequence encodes CASSPLGTGGYTEAFF.

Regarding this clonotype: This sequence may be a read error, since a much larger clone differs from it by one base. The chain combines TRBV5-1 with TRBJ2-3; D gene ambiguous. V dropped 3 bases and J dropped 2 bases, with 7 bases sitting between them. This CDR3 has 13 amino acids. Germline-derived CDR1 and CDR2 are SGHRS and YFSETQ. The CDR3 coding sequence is TGCGCCAGCAGCTCTCGACACACAGATACGCAGTATTTT. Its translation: CASSSRHTDTQYF.

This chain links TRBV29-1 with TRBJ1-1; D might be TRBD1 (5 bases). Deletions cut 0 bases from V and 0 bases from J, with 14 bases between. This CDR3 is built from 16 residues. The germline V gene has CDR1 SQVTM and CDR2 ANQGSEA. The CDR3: CSVEEGGVGLNTEAFF. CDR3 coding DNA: TGCAGCGTTGAAGAGGGGGGTGTCGGACTGAACACTGAAGCTTTCTTT.

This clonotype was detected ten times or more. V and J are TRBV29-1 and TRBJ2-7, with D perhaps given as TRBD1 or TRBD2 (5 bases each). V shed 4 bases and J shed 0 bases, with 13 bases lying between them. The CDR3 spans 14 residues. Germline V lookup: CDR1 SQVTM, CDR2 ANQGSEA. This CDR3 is CSVARKGSSYEQYF. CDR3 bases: TGCAGCGTTGCCCGGAAGGGGAGCTCCTACGAGCAGTACTTC.

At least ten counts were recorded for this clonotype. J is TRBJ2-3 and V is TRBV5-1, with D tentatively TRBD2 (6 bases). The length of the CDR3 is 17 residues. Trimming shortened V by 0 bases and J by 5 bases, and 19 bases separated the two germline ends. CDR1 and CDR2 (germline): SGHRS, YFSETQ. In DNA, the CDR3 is TGCGCCAGCAGCTTGGGGGAGGCGGCTAATAGGAGAGATACGCAGTATTTT. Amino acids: CASSLGEAANRRDTQYF.

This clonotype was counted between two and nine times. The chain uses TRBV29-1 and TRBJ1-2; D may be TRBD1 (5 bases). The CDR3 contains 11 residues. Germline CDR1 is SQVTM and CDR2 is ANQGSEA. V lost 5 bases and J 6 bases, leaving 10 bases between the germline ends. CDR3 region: CSVLSGDGYTF. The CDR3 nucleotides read TGCAGCGTTCTTTCGGGGGATGGCTACACCTTC.

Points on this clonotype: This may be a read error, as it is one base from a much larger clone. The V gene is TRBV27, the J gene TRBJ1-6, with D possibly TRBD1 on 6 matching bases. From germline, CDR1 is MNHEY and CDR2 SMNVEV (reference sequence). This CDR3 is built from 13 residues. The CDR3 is CVSSPLQGSPLHF. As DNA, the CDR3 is TGTGTCAGCAGTCCACTACAGGGCTCACCCCTCCACTTT.

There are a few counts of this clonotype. The CDR3 reads CASSLALLQPQHF. In nucleotides, the CDR3 is TGTGCCAGCAGCTTGGCCTTACTTCAGCCCCAGCATTTT. V gene TRBV5-5 combines with J gene TRBJ1-5; D not certain. The V end was cut by 0 bases, the J end by 6 bases, with 7 bases between. The CDR3 is 13 residues long. The V gene's germline CDR1 is SGHKS and CDR2 YYEKEE (reference sequence).